These T cell receptor beta chains were read from a single sample in a study of cytomegalovirus exposure and HLA in healthy donors. Method: immunoSEQ multiplex PCR; TCRdb's copy keeps in-frame clones and lacks some. The sample contains 150,000 to 200,000 clones, around 68% of which appear only once. Sequencing used PBMCs. The receptors shown here come from a man in his fifties or sixties in good health and CMV-seronegative. Both conserved end residues are part of each CDR3. D genes are given only for firm matches. Expanded clones are given a class, and other clones once, few, many or no size at all.

v_gene	d_gene	len	abundance	j_gene	CDR3aa	CDR3nt
TRBV12-5	NA	13	few	TRBJ2-5	CASGLVAKETQYF	TGTGCTAGTGGTTTGGTAGCAAAGGAGACCCAGTACTTC
TRBV6-1	NA	16	NA	TRBJ1-6	CASSAQGRTNNSPLHF	TGTGCCAGCAGTGCCCAGGGGCGCACTAATAATTCACCCCTCCACTTT
TRBV6-4	NA	9	NA	TRBJ1-2	CASSEVVVF	TGTGCCAGCAGTGAGGTAGTCGTCTTC
TRBV11-2	TRBD2	19	NA	TRBJ2-6	CASSSPRTSGFSGANVLTF	TGTGCCAGCAGCTCCCCTCGGACTAGCGGGTTCTCTGGGGCCAACGTCCTGACTTTC
TRBV7-2	TRBD1	17	few	TRBJ1-3	CASSSTSTGADGNTIYF	TGTGCCAGCAGCTCGACCAGCACAGGGGCGGACGGAAACACCATATATTTT
TRBV7-2	TRBD1	16	NA	TRBJ1-5	CASSLAIGGGNQPQHF	TGTGCCAGCAGCTTAGCGATAGGGGGCGGCAATCAGCCCCAGCATTTT
TRBV6-6	NA	13	few	TRBJ1-1	CASTFTMNTEAFF	TGTGCCAGCACCTTCACAATGAACACTGAAGCTTTCTTT
TRBV7-9	TRBD1	14	NA	TRBJ1-4	CASSQQGAAEKLFF	TGTGCCAGCAGCCAACAGGGGGCGGCGGAAAAACTGTTTTTT
TRBV20-1	NA	11	NA	TRBJ1-2	CSARAGSGYTF	TGCAGTGCTAGGGCGGGGTCTGGCTACACCTTC
TRBV4-1	TRBD1	20	NA	TRBJ1-6	CASSQDPGTGLSSYNSPLHF	TGCGCCAGCAGCCAAGATCCGGGGACAGGATTAAGCTCCTATAATTCACCCCTCCACTTT
TRBV5-4	NA	13	NA	TRBJ1-1	CASSLDRVLGAFF	TGTGCCAGCAGCTTGGACAGGGTCTTAGGAGCTTTCTTT
TRBV7-2	TRBD2	18	NA	TRBJ2-2	CASSLGPVGRANPGELFF	TGTGCCAGCAGCTTAGGACCGGTGGGGAGGGCGAATCCCGGGGAGCTGTTTTTT
TRBV28	NA	16	NA	TRBJ1-5	CASSLSGRRANQPQHF	TGTGCCAGCAGTTTATCCGGCAGGAGGGCAAATCAGCCCCAGCATTTT
TRBV15	TRBD1	16	once	TRBJ1-4	CATSRVRDRGREKLFF	TGTGCCACCAGCAGAGTTAGGGACAGGGGGCGTGAAAAACTGTTTTTT
TRBV7-3	NA	15	NA	TRBJ2-1	CASSRLGAPYNEQFF	TGTGCCAGCAGCCGATTAGGGGCACCGTACAATGAGCAGTTCTTC
TRBV10-1	NA	14	NA	TRBJ2-3	CASRNRLFEDTQYF	TGCGCCAGCAGGAACCGACTGTTCGAGGATACGCAGTATTTT
TRBV4-1	NA	14	NA	TRBJ1-2	CASSQDVTGYGYTF	TGCGCCAGCAGCCAAGATGTTACAGGCTATGGCTACACCTTC
TRBV19	TRBD1	15	NA	TRBJ1-5	CASSRDRVSNQPQHF	TGTGCCAGTAGCAGGGACAGGGTTAGCAATCAGCCCCAGCATTTT
TRBV5-1	TRBD2	17	NA	TRBJ2-3	CASSTVTSGGAIDTQYF	TGCGCCAGCAGCACGGTGACTAGCGGGGGGGCCATAGATACGCAGTATTTT
TRBV10-3	NA	15	NA	TRBJ1-5	CAISPQGHSNQPQHF	TGTGCCATCAGTCCACAGGGCCACAGCAATCAGCCCCAGCATTTT
TRBV20-1	NA	11	few	TRBJ1-1	CSARDRTEAFF	TGCAGTGCTAGAGACCGGACTGAAGCTTTCTTT
TRBV19	TRBD1	15	NA	TRBJ2-5	CASSIGTGGKETQYF	TGTGCCAGTAGTATAGGGACAGGGGGGAAGGAGACCCAGTACTTC
TRBV5-4	NA	18	NA	TRBJ2-6	CASSAETGSSSGANVLTF	TGTGCCAGCAGCGCCGAGACAGGATCGAGCTCTGGGGCCAACGTCCTGACTTTC
TRBV28	NA	15	NA	TRBJ2-5	CASSTYRESQETQYF	TGTGCCAGCAGTACATACCGGGAATCCCAAGAGACCCAGTACTTC
TRBV5-1	NA	15	NA	TRBJ2-3	CASSLEPGDTDTQYF	TGCGCCAGCAGCTTGGAGCCAGGGGACACAGATACGCAGTATTTT
TRBV6-5	NA	14	few	TRBJ2-2	CASSNPNGFRELFF	TGTGCCAGCAGTAACCCCAACGGGTTCAGGGAGCTGTTTTTT
TRBV6-5	TRBD1	15	NA	TRBJ1-1	CASSLRGTGNTEAFF	TGTGCCAGCAGCCTACGAGGGACAGGCAACACTGAAGCTTTCTTT
TRBV9	NA	15	few	TRBJ1-4	CASSVEGGTNEKLFF	TGTGCCAGCAGCGTAGAAGGGGGAACAAATGAAAAACTGTTTTTT
TRBV14	NA	15	NA	TRBJ2-3	CASSQEVGGTDTQYF	TGTGCCAGCAGCCAAGAGGTTGGCGGAACAGATACGCAGTATTTT
TRBV4-1	TRBD2	16	NA	TRBJ2-7	CASSHFSGGRGYEQYF	TGCGCCAGCAGCCATTTTAGCGGGGGGCGAGGCTACGAGCAGTACTTC
TRBV18	TRBD1	15	few	TRBJ1-6	CASSPTGQGNSPLHF	TGTGCCAGCTCACCGACGGGACAGGGTAATTCACCCCTCCACTTT
TRBV27	TRBD1	14	NA	TRBJ2-6	CASRSGGGANVLTF	TGTGCCAGCAGGTCAGGGGGTGGGGCCAACGTCCTGACTTTC
TRBV6-1	TRBD1	15	few	TRBJ1-1	CASSWGLTGGTEAFF	TGTGCCAGCAGTTGGGGGTTAACAGGGGGCACTGAAGCTTTCTTT
TRBV27	NA	13	few	TRBJ2-2	CASSLSYSGELFF	TGTGCCAGCAGTTTGTCGTATTCCGGGGAGCTGTTTTTT
TRBV10-3	NA	16	NA	TRBJ2-5	CAIARDTDWLGETQYF	TGTGCCATAGCCAGGGACACAGATTGGTTGGGAGAGACCCAGTACTTC
TRBV2	NA	12	NA	TRBJ1-1	CASMGMNTEAFF	TGTGCCAGCATGGGCATGAACACTGAAGCTTTCTTT
TRBV5-1	NA	15	NA	TRBJ1-4	CASSRYRAKGEKLFF	TGCGCCAGCAGCCGGTACAGGGCTAAAGGTGAAAAACTGTTTTTT
TRBV7-2	TRBD2	18	NA	TRBJ2-5	CASSTRTSGGALKETQYF	TGTGCCAGCAGCACCCGGACTAGCGGGGGGGCCCTGAAGGAGACCCAGTACTTC
TRBV28	TRBD1	15	NA	TRBJ2-3	CASSLRDRGRNTQYF	TGTGCCAGCAGTCTTCGGGACAGGGGAAGGAATACGCAGTATTTT